Below, 9 T cell receptor beta chains from the same sample are listed, as sequenced in a study of Ad26.COV2.S vaccination and SARS-CoV-2 variants. Method: immunoSEQ multiplex PCR; TCRdb's copy keeps in-frame clones and lacks some. The table has hundreds of thousands of clones, less than 90% seen once; the top ten hold over 8.5%. The treatment here: 15 to 20 received Ad26.COV2.S at low or high dose, single or two shots; several received placebo; per-sample allocation not given. Sampling happened 63 days after the first vaccine or placebo injection. This sample comprised peripheral blood, obtained in a trial of Ad26.COV2.S vaccine versus placebo. The receptors come from a person aged 18-65 years who received the Ad26.COV2.S COVID-19 vaccine or a placebo.

This chain joins TRBV10-3 and TRBJ2-2, with 11 bases that match TRBD2. The CDR3 has 15 amino acids. V lost 4 bases to trimming and J lost 15 bases; unmatched junction nucleotides: 13. Germline CDR1 and CDR2: ENHRY and SYGVKD. The DNA for the CDR3 is TGTGCCATCAGTGGCGGTAGCGGGAGGGCCTCCCAGTTGTTTTTT. Translation: CAISGGSGRASQLFF.

This clone has only a few counts. The CDR3 spells CASTPDREPYSNQPQHF. The CDR3 bases are TGTGCCAGCACCCCAGACAGGGAACCATATAGCAATCAGCCCCAGCATTTT. V is TRBV6-2 or TRBV6-3 and J is TRBJ1-5; 7 positions match TRBD1. This CDR3 region has 17 residues. The V and J ends lost 7 bases and 0 bases, in that order; junction bases with no gene match: 12. The germline V gene encodes CDR1 MNHEY and CDR2 SVGEGT.

V gene TRBV5-4 combines with J gene TRBJ2-1; D gene unclear. Per the germline V gene, CDR1 is SGHNT and CDR2 is YYREEE (reference sequence). The ends were cut back, 1 base at V and 5 bases at J, with 4 bases in the middle. CDR3 length equals 12 residues. The CDR3 DNA follows: TGTGCCAGCAGCTTGTGGAACAATGAGCAGTTCTTC. It yields the protein CASSLWNNEQFF.

The V and J genes are TRBV28 and TRBJ1-2; TRBD1 matches 10 bases. The germline CDR1 and CDR2 sequences are MDHEN and SYDVKM. The CDR3 contains 13 residues. V lost 5 bases and J lost 8; bases outside the gene matches: 5. The CDR3 region has the DNA TGTGCCAGCAGTCCGGGACAGGGGTGGGGCTACACCTTC. Translated, it gives CASSPGQGWGYTF.

V gene TRBV28 combines with J gene TRBJ1-4; perhaps TRBD1 as D (5 bases). V was clipped by 4 bases and J by 8 bases, with 11 bases between them. The CDR3 is 13 amino acids. Germline V lookup: CDR1 MDHEN, CDR2 SYDVKM. This CDR3 reads CASSSGAREKLFF. CDR3 in DNA: TGTGCCAGCAGTTCCGGGGCAAGGGAAAAACTGTTTTTT. The variable domain in full, with the rest retrieved from reference TRBV28 and TRBJ1-4, is DVKVTQSSRYLVKRTGEKVFLECVQDMDHENMFWYRQDPGLGLRLIYFSYDVKMKEKGDIPEGYSVSREKKERFSLILESASTNQTSMYLCASSSGAREKLFFGSGTQLSVL.

The CDR3 protein is CASSQGSSGNDEQYF. Here the CDR3 DNA reads TGTGCCAGCAGCCAAGGTAGTAGCGGGAACGACGAGCAGTACTTC. The chain links TRBV4-2 to TRBJ2-7, with 8 positions matching TRBD2. Germline values: CDR1 LGHNA, CDR2 YNFKEQ. The CDR3 loop spans 15 amino acids. The V and J ends lost 1 base and 5 bases, in that order; junction bases with no gene match: 7.

Points on this clone: One end of the junction varies from germline; a read error may be responsible. The same CDR3 arises from other DNA sequences in this sample as well. The chain employs TRBV19 and TRBJ2-2; tentatively, D is TRBD1 or TRBD2 (6 bases each). The CDR3 extends over 14 amino acids. Germline loops: CDR1 LNHDA, CDR2 SQIVND (reference sequence). Here the CDR3 reads CASTPRRDTGELFF. In DNA, the CDR3 is TGTGCCAGTACTCCAAGGAGGGACACCGGGGAACTGTTTTTT.

CDR3 loop: CASSPPLAGQQETQYF. CDR3 DNA: TGTGCCAGCTCACCACCGCTCGCAGGCCAGCAAGAGACCCAGTACTTC. The chain uses TRBV18 and TRBJ2-5, with D unclear. V lost 0 bases and J lost 2, with 13 bases in between. This CDR3 has 16 residues. Germline-derived CDR1 and CDR2 are KGHSH and LQKENI.

The V and J genes are TRBV5-1 and TRBJ2-1; 16 bases line up with TRBD2. Trimming removed 4 bases from V and 9 bases from J; junction bases left unmatched: 13. Germline V gene lookup returns CDR1 SGHRS and CDR2 YFSETQ. This CDR3 has 18 amino acids. The CDR3 sequence is CASSGLEGLAGGPGEQFF. The CDR3 DNA is TGCGCCAGCAGCGGTCTCGAGGGACTAGCGGGAGGGCCAGGTGAGCAGTTCTTC.